These 9 T cell receptor beta chains share one sample of origin, sequenced in a study of patients and donors after allogeneic stem cell transplantation. TCRdb called the RT-PCR reads again in MiXCR, with one record for every CDR3 protein. The sample lists about 150,000 distinct CDR3 sequences, 24% seen once, with 26% in the top ten. The sequencing sample was made of blood, either unsorted or a sorted T cell fraction (not recorded which). These receptors were taken from a human donor who was either an allogeneic HSCT recipient or a stem cell or donor lymphocyte infusion donor (not recorded which). It is not recorded whose cells these are; they may come from a transplant donor.

This clonotype occurred many times. The genes are TRBV9 and TRBJ1-1; D ambiguous. There are 16 residues in the CDR3. In germline, CDR1 is SGDLS, CDR2 YYNGEE. With 0 bases removed from V and 1 base from J, the gap between germline ends came to 13 bases. The CDR3 coding sequence is TGTGCCAGCAGCGTAGTGGCGACGCCCGGGAACACTGAAGCTTTCTTT. This translates into CASSVVATPGNTEAFF.

This clonotype was counted only a few times. The chain links TRBV5-1 to TRBJ2-5; D not certain. Germline assignment: CDR1 SGHRS and CDR2 YFSETQ. The CDR3 is 13 residues long. V dropped 1 base and J dropped 1 base, with 5 bases sitting between them. The CDR3: CASSLLIQETQYF. The CDR3, as DNA: TGCGCCAGCAGCTTGTTAATCCAAGAGACCCAGTACTTC.

This clonotype was seen more than once but under ten times. This rearrangement joins TRBV6-5 to TRBJ1-2; 7 bases match TRBD1. The CDR3 has 15 amino acids. Germline V gene data show CDR1 as MNHEY and CDR2 as SVGAGI. V trimming: 6 bases; J trimming: 5 bases; junction bases outside the gene matches: 12. CDR3 amino acids: CASRLTGVGEYGYTF. The CDR3 DNA reads TGTGCCAGCAGACTAACAGGGGTCGGAGAATATGGCTACACCTTC.

The chain joins TRBV5-1 to TRBJ2-7; 9 bases map to TRBD1. With 7 bases clipped from V and 5 bases from J, the junction kept 10 bases outside the gene matches. Germline values: CDR1 SGHRS, CDR2 YFSETQ. The CDR3 is 14 residues long. The CDR3 here is CASRYRDRVHEQYF. CDR3 sequence (DNA): TGCGCCAGCCGTTACCGGGACAGGGTTCACGAGCAGTACTTC.

This clonotype came up a few times. The chain is built from TRBV5-1 and TRBJ2-3; D might be TRBD1 (5 bases). Germline V gene data show CDR1 as SGHRS and CDR2 as YFSETQ. The CDR3 runs to 14 residues. V lost 0 bases to trimming and J lost 4 bases, with 9 bases between them. The CDR3 loop reads CASSLVLTADTQYF. The CDR3 bases are TGCGCCAGCAGCTTGGTGTTGACAGCAGATACGCAGTATTTT.

The DNA for the CDR3 is TGCAGTGCTCCAGACAGGGGGACTTACAATGAGCAGTTCTTC. It specifies CSAPDRGTYNEQFF. The chain links TRBV20-1 to TRBJ2-1; TRBD1 matches 9 bases. Germline trimming cut 5 bases from V and 4 bases from J; bases unmatched to any gene: 6. The CDR3 covers 14 residues. CDR1 and CDR2 from the germline V gene are DFQATT and SNEGSKA (reference sequence).

This clonotype appeared a few times. The rearrangement joins TRBV5-1 to TRBJ1-2; D is unclear. The V end lost 3 bases, the J end lost 4 bases, and 16 bases lay between the germline ends. The germline gives CDR1 SGHRS, CDR2 YFSETQ. The CDR3 sequence is 15 residues long. This CDR3 reads CASSSARVLGYGYTF. The CDR3, as DNA: TGCGCCAGCAGCTCGGCAAGGGTGCTAGGCTATGGCTACACCTTC.

This clonotype was counted between two and nine times. The J gene is TRBJ1-2, the V gene TRBV6-5; tentatively, D is TRBD1 (5 bases). The CDR3 is made up of 13 amino acids. V lost 2 bases and J lost 9, with 13 bases in between. From germline, CDR1 is MNHEY and CDR2 SVGAGI. The CDR3: CASSYGREGRYTF. Here the CDR3 DNA reads TGTGCCAGCAGTTACGGCAGGGAAGGTCGCTACACCTTC.

This clonotype was seen a few times. The rearrangement joins TRBV9 to TRBJ1-2; tentative D call: TRBD1 (5 bases). Trimming removed 4 bases from V and 4 bases from J, with 17 bases in between. Looked up from germline, CDR1 is SGDLS and CDR2 is YYNGEE. The CDR3 is 15 residues long. The DNA for the CDR3 is TGTGCCAGCAGCTTCAAGTCGGGGGTTGGCTATGGCTACACCTTC. This codes for CASSFKSGVGYGYTF. The whole variable domain, filled in from reference TRBV9 and TRBJ1-2, reads DSGVTQTPKHLITATGQRVTLRCSPRSGDLSVYWYQQSLDQGLQFLIQYYNGEERAKGNILERFSAQQFPDLHSELNLSSLELGDSALYFCASSFKSGVGYGYTFGSGTRLTVV.